One sample yielded the 13 T cell receptor beta chains listed below, sequenced in a study of T cell changes during pregnancy in multiple sclerosis. TCRdb keeps only in-frame clones here, not all; method: immunoSEQ multiplex PCR. The table lists fewer than 13,000 clones, under 85% of them singletons, with 17% in the top ten. The sequencing here drew on CD8+ T cells from peripheral blood mononuclear cells, taken in the third trimester of pregnancy. Every receptor here comes from a female donor in good health, enrolled as a control in a pregnancy study.

V is TRBV19 and J is TRBJ2-5, with a weak D call TRBD1 (5 bases). The CDR3 has 14 residues. V lost 6 bases, J lost 1 base, and 12 bases lay in between. The germline V gene has CDR1 LNHDA and CDR2 SQIVND (reference sequence). The DNA for the CDR3 is TGTGCCAGTAGGGGGCCGACTTCCCAAGAGACCCAGTACTTC. Protein product: CASRGPTSQETQYF.

The chain is built from TRBV27 and TRBJ2-1; 11 bases map to TRBD2. Looked up from germline, CDR1 is MNHEY and CDR2 is SMNVEV (reference sequence). The V gene end was trimmed by 5 bases and the J gene end by 8 bases; junction bases not matched to a gene: 14. The CDR3 extends over 17 amino acids. The CDR3 coding sequence is TGTGCCAGCAGTAATTGGGCTAGCGGGAGGACGGGGGATGAGCAGTTCTTC. Protein: CASSNWASGRTGDEQFF.

The chain couples TRBV9 to TRBJ2-7, with D uncertain. V lost 0 bases and J 3 bases, leaving 16 bases between the germline ends. There are 16 residues in the CDR3. Germline CDR1 reads SGDLS; CDR2 reads YYNGEE. The CDR3 reads CASSVDLRSGHYEQYF. The CDR3 DNA is TGTGCCAGCAGCGTAGATCTCAGGTCCGGCCACTACGAGCAGTACTTC.

The rearrangement uses TRBV10-3 and TRBJ1-2, with TRBD1 matching 7 bases. Germline V gene lookup returns CDR1 ENHRY and CDR2 SYGVKD. The V gene end was trimmed by 5 bases and the J gene end by 6 bases; junction bases not matched to a gene: 12. The CDR3 spans 15 residues. CDR3 sequence (DNA): TGTGCCATCAGTAACCTGACAGGGAAACTTCATGGCTACACCTTC. Its translation: CAISNLTGKLHGYTF.

The chain employs TRBV27 and TRBJ1-1, with 8 nucleotides matching TRBD1. Germline V CDR1 and CDR2: MNHEY, SMNVEV (reference sequence). The CDR3 is 15 residues long. V was pared by 3 bases and J by 0 bases, with 3 bases of the junction left unmatched. In nucleotides, the CDR3 is TGTGCCAGCAGTTTGGGGACAGGACTGAACACTGAAGCTTTCTTT. It specifies CASSLGTGLNTEAFF.

This chain connects TRBV7-6 to TRBJ2-2; TRBD2 agrees at 7 bases. The CDR3 consists of 16 residues. The ends lost 5 bases at V and 0 bases at J; junction bases unmatched: 6. Looked up from germline, CDR1 is SGHVS and CDR2 is FNYEAQ. The CDR3 coding sequence is TGTGCCAGCAGCCCCAGCAGCGGGACGAACACCGGGGAGCTGTTTTTT. It codes for CASSPSSGTNTGELFF.

The chain is built from TRBV25-1 and TRBJ1-2; D is uncertain. Trimming removed 6 bases from V and 6 bases from J, with 11 bases in between. Germline-derived CDR1 and CDR2 are MGHDK and SYGVNS. The CDR3 has 12 amino acids. This chain's CDR3 is CASSQTYDGYTF. The CDR3 coding sequence is TGTGCCAGCAGCCAAACATACGATGGCTACACCTTC.

J is TRBJ2-1 and V is TRBV30; 9 bases agree with TRBD1. CDR3 size: 14 residues. V lost 5 bases to trimming and J lost 10 bases; unmatched junction nucleotides: 12. CDR1 GTSNPN and CDR2 SVGIG come from the germline V gene (reference sequence). CDR3 loop: CAWGPGTGRGEQFF. Here the CDR3 DNA reads TGTGCCTGGGGCCCTGGGACAGGGAGGGGAGAGCAGTTCTTC.

V usage is TRBV4-3 and J usage is TRBJ2-7; 9 nucleotides agree with TRBD2. The CDR3 covers 18 residues. The germline V gene encodes CDR1 LGHNA and CDR2 YSLEER. V lost 0 bases, J lost 2 bases, and 11 bases stayed unmatched. The CDR3 region has the DNA TGCGCCAGCAGCCAAGATCGGATTGCGGAGCGGGGGGCCTACGAGCAGTACTTC. This sequence encodes CASSQDRIAERGAYEQYF.

The chain has TRBV6-5 and TRBJ1-2; tentatively, D is TRBD1 (6 bases). CDR3 size: 15 residues. From germline, CDR1 is MNHEY and CDR2 SVGAGI. Trimming removed 5 bases at V and 2 bases at J, with 15 bases between. In DNA form, the CDR3 reads TGTGCCAGCAGTCCTCACCCACAGGGAAACTATGGCTACACCTTC. Its translation is CASSPHPQGNYGYTF.

The chain carries TRBV28 and TRBJ2-7; D may be TRBD2 (5 bases). The V gene lost 7 bases and the J gene lost 2 bases, with 6 bases spanning the gap. Germline lookup yields CDR1 MDHEN and CDR2 SYDVKM. The CDR3 contains 11 residues. The CDR3 spells CASTGAYEQYF. The CDR3, as DNA: TGTGCCAGCACCGGGGCCTACGAGCAGTACTTC. The entire variable domain, with the rest obtained from reference TRBV28 and TRBJ2-7, is as follows: DVKVTQSSRYLVKRTGEKVFLECVQDMDHENMFWYRQDPGLGLRLIYFSYDVKMKEKGDIPEGYSVSREKKERFSLILESASTNQTSMYLCASTGAYEQYFGPGTRLTVT.

The chain employs TRBV6-1 and TRBJ1-1; D perhaps matches TRBD1 (6 bases). Germline V gene lookup returns CDR1 MNHNS and CDR2 SASEGT. V gave up 11 bases and J gave up 7 bases, with 23 bases separating them. This CDR3 has 14 amino acids. CDR3 amino acids: CACFPGHPNGEAFF. In nucleotides, the CDR3 is TGTGCCTGTTTCCCGGGACACCCGAACGGTGAAGCTTTCTTT.

This clone was counted a single time. The chain recombines TRBV15 with TRBJ2-1; TRBD2 matches at 10 bases. Germline values: CDR1 LNHNV, CDR2 YYDKDF (reference sequence). The CDR3 runs 15 residues. V gave up 8 bases and J gave up 7 bases; unmatched junction bases: 11. The CDR3: CATARGTSDRNEQFF. CDR3 bases: TGTGCCACCGCGAGGGGGACTAGCGATAGGAATGAGCAGTTCTTC.